The 27 T cell receptor beta chains in this list originate from one sample, sequenced in a study of T-cell reconstitution after alpha-beta-depleted transplantation in children (dated by TCRdb to the mid-2010s). Library preparation employed PCR. The sample was run on an Illumina HiSeq 2500. Molecular barcoding was employed in the preparation of TCR libraries, with unique molecular identifiers being used to normalize TCRbeta repertoire quantification. TCRdb trimmed public reads at Q25 via fastp, called clones via MiXCR and kept in-frame beta chains. Duplicate CDR3 protein sequences are folded into a single record with the most common DNA and genes. This sample lists roughly 670,000 distinct CDR3 sequences; over 10% were detected once. The top ten constitute 0.65% to 0.9% of the sample. The treatment or condition label, as the study defines it: allogeneic hematopoietic cell transplantation with graft depleted of TCRalphabeta T cells and CD19 B cells.

This specimen was PBMCs, taken before TCRalphabeta/CD19-depleted stem cell transplant. All receptors come from a girl aged 2 to 10 with congenital amegakaryocytic thrombocytopenia, due to receive a stem cell transplant.

This clonotype was recorded at least ten times. The V and J genes are TRBV29-1 and TRBJ1-3; no clear D gene. Germline V lookup: CDR1 SQVTM, CDR2 ANQGSEA. The CDR3 extends over 11 amino acids. The CDR3 region is CSVGSGNTIYF. As DNA, the CDR3 is TGCAGTGTCGGCTCTGGAAACACCATATATTTT.

This clonotype has at least ten counts. The chain recombines TRBV10-3 with TRBJ2-7, with a weak D call TRBD2 (6 bases). This CDR3 has 15 residues. The germline V and J ends were trimmed by 4 bases and 5 bases, with 18 bases remaining between them. CDR1 and CDR2 (germline): ENHRY, SYGVKD. The CDR3 region has the DNA TGTGCCATCAGTGCCCGGGAGAGAGATTCCCACGAGCAGTACTTC. Translating it yields CAISARERDSHEQYF.

The chain uses TRBV4-1 and TRBJ2-3; 13 nucleotides agree with TRBD2. V lost 4 bases to trimming and J lost 4 bases; unmatched junction nucleotides: 8. The germline V gene has CDR1 MGHRA and CDR2 YSYEKL. The CDR3 loop spans 17 amino acids. CDR3 sequence (DNA): TGCGCCAGCAGCCTCACGGGACTAGCGGGATGGGCAGATACGCAGTATTTT. It specifies CASSLTGLAGWADTQYF.

This chain joins TRBV27 and TRBJ2-3; 13 positions match TRBD2. Per the germline V gene, CDR1 is MNHEY and CDR2 is SMNVEV (reference sequence). The V segment lost 2 bases and the J segment 6 bases; nucleotides outside the gene matches: 8. The CDR3 sequence is 17 residues long. The CDR3 coding sequence is TGTGCCAGCAGTTTACTACTAGCGGGAGGGACGAGTGATACGCAGTATTTT. Encoded protein: CASSLLLAGGTSDTQYF.

As concerns this clonotype: This could be a read error, since a much larger clone is one nucleotide away. The rearrangement links TRBV3-1 to TRBJ2-5; perhaps TRBD2 as D (6 bases). The germline V gene encodes CDR1 LGHDT and CDR2 YNNKEL (reference sequence). CDR3 length: 15 amino acids. The CDR3 region is CASSQGLDRLETQHF. DNA of the CDR3: TGTGCCAGCAGCCAGGGTTTGGACCGACTAGAGACCCAGCACTTC.

This clonotype was seen repeatedly, ten times or more. The CDR3: CASSPGQGAPDTEAFF. CDR3 nucleotides: TGCGCCAGCAGCCCCGGACAGGGGGCGCCGGACACTGAAGCTTTCTTT. This chain joins TRBV5-1 and TRBJ1-1, with 11 bases that match TRBD1. J gave up 3 bases and V 4 bases, and 8 bases lay outside the gene matches. Germline V gene data show CDR1 as SGHRS and CDR2 as YFSETQ. This CDR3 is built from 16 residues.

This clonotype was observed at least ten times. The chain links TRBV3-1 to TRBJ1-1, with D unclear. There are 13 residues in the CDR3. From germline, CDR1 is LGHDT and CDR2 YNNKEL (reference sequence). V lost 8 bases and J lost 2, with 12 bases in between. The CDR3 bases are TGTGCCAGCCTCGATTTACACAACACTGAAGCTTTCTTT. This codes for CASLDLHNTEAFF.

This clonotype was counted only a few times. The rearrangement uses TRBV4-2 and TRBJ2-1; perhaps TRBD2 as D (6 bases). The CDR3 has 13 amino acids. Germline V lookup: CDR1 LGHNA, CDR2 YNFKEQ. Trimming stripped 8 bases from V and 7 bases from J, with 15 bases between. The CDR3: CASAFSGYNEQFF. The CDR3 DNA reads as TGTGCCAGCGCTTTTAGCGGATATAATGAGCAGTTCTTC.

This clonotype was detected many times. This rearrangement joins TRBV5-4 to TRBJ2-5; D not certain. The CDR3 extends over 14 amino acids. The V end was cut by 2 bases, the J end by 0 bases, with 8 bases between. Germline-derived CDR1 and CDR2 are SGHNT and YYREEE (reference sequence). CDR3 in amino acids: CASSFQPNQETQYF. Here the CDR3 DNA reads TGTGCCAGCAGCTTTCAGCCGAACCAAGAGACCCAGTACTTC.

This clonotype came up a few times. The V gene is TRBV7-9, the J gene TRBJ1-5; the D is unclear. The V gene lost 1 base and the J gene lost 7 bases, with 14 bases spanning the gap. Germline V gene lookup returns CDR1 SEHNR and CDR2 FQNEAQ (reference sequence). The CDR3 contains 15 residues. The chain's CDR3 is CASSLEGHKGQPQHF. CDR3 nucleotide sequence: TGTGCCAGCAGCTTAGAAGGGCACAAGGGCCAGCCCCAGCATTTT.

This clonotype was counted a few times. V usage is TRBV20-1 and J usage is TRBJ2-3; 7 bases are a match to TRBD2. Trimming cost V 3 bases and J 0 bases; bases outside gene matches: 9. Looked up from germline, CDR1 is DFQATT and CDR2 is SNEGSKA (reference sequence). CDR3 length equals 16 residues. Written as DNA, the CDR3 is TGCAGTGCTAGGAGGGAGGGCTCCCTTAGCACAGATACGCAGTATTTT. Translation gives CSARREGSLSTDTQYF.

This clonotype was observed many times. The chain couples TRBV5-1 to TRBJ2-1; TRBD2 is a possible D gene (6 bases). V lost 0 bases, J lost 9 bases, and 25 bases lay in between. The CDR3 is 18 residues long. Per germline, CDR1 SGHRS and CDR2 YFSETQ. This CDR3 is CASSLALTGAGRIAEQFF. The CDR3 DNA sequence: TGCGCCAGCAGCTTGGCATTGACTGGGGCGGGAAGAATTGCTGAGCAGTTCTTC.

This clonotype was counted at least ten times. The genes are TRBV10-3 and TRBJ2-1; D call uncertain. Germline V gene data show CDR1 as ENHRY and CDR2 as SYGVKD. V was cut by 3 bases and J by 3 bases, with 9 bases left in between. The CDR3 is 14 residues long. The CDR3 DNA sequence: TGTGCCATCAGTGACGAGCTAAACTACAATGAGCAGTTCTTC. Its translation is CAISDELNYNEQFF.

Ten or more counts support this clonotype. The rearrangement links TRBV7-9 to TRBJ2-1; D uncertain. The V gene's germline CDR1 is SEHNR and CDR2 FQNEAQ (reference sequence). The CDR3 totals 11 residues. The V and J ends lost 3 bases and 8 bases respectively, with 5 bases between them. CDR3 region: CASSFVDEQFF. The DNA of the CDR3 is TGTGCCAGCAGCTTCGTTGATGAGCAGTTCTTC.

Ten or more counts support this clonotype. The chain has TRBV20-1 and TRBJ1-1; TRBD1 is a possible D gene (6 bases). The germline gives CDR1 DFQATT, CDR2 SNEGSKA (reference sequence). V shed 5 bases and J shed 5 bases, with 12 bases lying between them. This CDR3 spans 12 amino acids. The CDR3 region is CSALQGETEAFF. Written as DNA, the CDR3 is TGCAGTGCTCTACAGGGAGAAACTGAAGCTTTCTTT.

V usage is TRBV12-3 or TRBV12-4 and J usage is TRBJ2-2; the match to TRBD1 covers 8 bases. CDR3 size: 15 residues. V lost 3 bases to trimming and J lost 6 bases; unmatched junction nucleotides: 6. The CDR3 loop is CASSLTGALAGELFF. The CDR3 nucleotides are TGTGCCAGCAGTTTGACAGGGGCGCTGGCCGGGGAGCTGTTTTTT.

This clonotype was seen many times. The chain combines TRBV28 with TRBJ1-1; D gene ambiguous. Deletions cut 3 bases from V and 1 base from J, with 9 bases between. Germline CDR1 is MDHEN and CDR2 is SYDVKM. This CDR3 comprises 14 residues. The DNA of the CDR3 is TGTGCCAGCAGTTTCCCACCGCAGAACACTGAAGCTTTCTTT. Translation gives CASSFPPQNTEAFF.

This clonotype has ten or more counts. The gene calls are TRBV12-3 or TRBV12-4 and TRBJ1-3; tentatively, D is TRBD1 (6 bases). Trimming stripped 5 bases from V and 1 base from J, with 12 bases between. This CDR3 has 15 amino acids. The CDR3 sequence: CASSPQGRSGNTIYF. The CDR3 coding sequence is TGTGCCAGCAGTCCCCAGGGGAGGTCTGGAAACACCATATATTTT.

This clonotype appeared many times. The CDR3 region has the DNA TGCAGTGCTACCCAAGCTAGCGGGAGCACAGATACGCAGTATTTT. Translated: CSATQASGSTDTQYF. The chain recombines TRBV20-1 with TRBJ2-3, with 8 nucleotides matching TRBD2. Germline values: CDR1 DFQATT, CDR2 SNEGSKA (reference sequence). This CDR3 has 15 residues. V lost 4 bases to trimming and J lost 0 bases; unmatched junction nucleotides: 6.

This clonotype was detected only a few times. The V gene is TRBV6-1, the J gene TRBJ2-2, with D possibly TRBD2 on 6 matching bases. The V and J ends lost 1 base and 2 bases respectively, with 8 bases between them. This CDR3 is 15 amino acids long. Germline values: CDR1 MNHNS, CDR2 SASEGT. CDR3 sequence reads: CASSEGAGNTGELFF. CDR3 nucleotides: TGTGCCAGCAGTGAAGGGGCGGGAAACACCGGGGAGCTGTTTTTT.

This clonotype was observed a few times. V is TRBV2 and J is TRBJ1-5; D is unclear. The germline V gene has CDR1 SNHLY and CDR2 FYNNEI. The CDR3 length is 15 residues. The germline V and J ends were trimmed by 4 bases and 3 bases, with 13 bases remaining between them. CDR3 in DNA: TGTGCCAGCAGTGGGACTTCCAAGCACAATCAGCCCCAGCATTTT. It is translated as CASSGTSKHNQPQHF.

This chain links TRBV6-1 with TRBJ2-3, with D possibly matching TRBD1 (6 bases). CDR1 MNHNS and CDR2 SASEGT come from the germline V gene. The V and J ends lost 6 bases and 4 bases respectively, with 14 bases between them. The CDR3 totals 14 residues. CDR3 DNA: TGTGCCAGCAGGGTTAAACAGGGAGCAGATACGCAGTATTTT. Translated, it gives CASRVKQGADTQYF.

Many counts were recorded for this clonotype. The rearrangement links TRBV3-1 to TRBJ1-2; D might be TRBD1 (5 bases). This CDR3 is 12 amino acids long. V shed 1 base and J shed 12 bases, with 12 bases lying between them. Germline CDR1 reads LGHDT; CDR2 reads YNNKEL (reference sequence). CDR3 residues: CASSQARDRHTF. The DNA for the CDR3 is TGTGCCAGCAGCCAAGCTCGGGACCGCCACACCTTC.

This clonotype was seen ten or more times. The V and J genes are TRBV28 and TRBJ2-3; 15 nucleotides match TRBD2. CDR3 length equals 18 residues. Losses at the gene ends were 3 bases for V and 3 bases for J; bases not matched to a gene: 7. CDR1 MDHEN and CDR2 SYDVKM come from the germline V gene. In nucleotides, the CDR3 is TGTGCCAGCAGTTTTCCGGTGGGGACTAGCGGGAGGACAGATACGCAGTATTTT. It is translated as CASSFPVGTSGRTDTQYF. Combining the CDR3 with reference TRBV28 and TRBJ2-3 gives the whole variable domain DVKVTQSSRYLVKRTGEKVFLECVQDMDHENMFWYRQDPGLGLRLIYFSYDVKMKEKGDIPEGYSVSREKKERFSLILESASTNQTSMYLCASSFPVGTSGRTDTQYFGPGTRLTVL.

This chain's CDR3 is CASSQPGTGASYEQYF. The CDR3 region has the DNA TGCGCCAGCAGCCAACCAGGGACTGGGGCGTCCTACGAGCAGTACTTC. The gene calls are TRBV4-1 and TRBJ2-7; possibly TRBD2 for D (6 bases). V was cut by 2 bases and J by 1 base, with 15 bases left in between. CDR1 MGHRA and CDR2 YSYEKL come from the germline V gene. This CDR3 is built from 16 residues.

The V and J genes are TRBV5-1 and TRBJ1-5; possible D gene TRBD1, 5 bases. With 2 bases removed from V and 7 bases from J, the gap between germline ends came to 22 bases. The CDR3 runs to 17 residues. CDR1 and CDR2 from the germline V gene are SGHRS and YFSETQ. In DNA, the CDR3 is TGCGCCAGCAGCTTCGAACAGGAATCCCACGATCCGCAGCCCCAGCATTTT. Protein: CASSFEQESHDPQPQHF.

This clonotype was counted many times. This chain connects TRBV12-3 or TRBV12-4 to TRBJ2-3; TRBD2 matches at 11 bases. The CDR3 length is 16 residues. J was trimmed by 3 bases and V by 7 bases; bases with no gene match: 9. This chain's CDR3 is CASIPTSGIRTDTQYF. The CDR3 bases are TGTGCCAGCATCCCGACTAGCGGGATTCGGACAGATACGCAGTATTTT.